These 22 T cell receptor beta chains originate from one sample sequenced in a study of T cells in Graves' hyperthyroidism and ophthalmopathy. TCR beta CDR3 sequences were amplified from RNA transcripts. With the HTBI primer set, the TCR CDR3 went through a first round of RT-PCR. Via MiXCR, TCRdb re-called the multiplex PCR reads, giving one row per CDR3 protein. The sample yields 800,000 or so distinct CDR3 sequences, 38% seen once. The sequencing input was blood. These receptors were collected from a young man with Graves' hyperthyroidism.

This clonotype was seen more than once but under ten times. The V and J genes are TRBV6-1 and TRBJ1-5, with D unclear. Germline V gene lookup returns CDR1 MNHNS and CDR2 SASEGT. V was clipped by 8 bases and J by 2 bases, with 13 bases between them. This CDR3 has 14 amino acids. The CDR3 reads CASRREEGNQPQHF. The CDR3 DNA reads TGTGCCAGCCGGCGGGAGGAGGGCAATCAGCCCCAGCATTTT.

This clonotype has a count of ten or more. V and J are TRBV10-3 and TRBJ1-2; 8 positions agree with TRBD1. CDR3 size: 13 residues. Per germline, CDR1 ENHRY and CDR2 SYGVKD. V was clipped by 6 bases and J by 3 bases; unmatched bases: 3. The CDR3 reads CAISPDRDYGYTF. The CDR3 bases are TGTGCCATCAGCCCGGACAGGGACTATGGCTACACCTTC.

Concerning this clonotype itself: A clone one base away is much larger, so this may be a read error. J is TRBJ1-6 and V is TRBV19, with D uncertain. The CDR3 consists of 14 residues. V dropped 5 bases and J dropped 7 bases, with 12 bases sitting between them. CDR1 and CDR2 (germline): LNHDA, SQIVND (reference sequence). The CDR3 loop is CASSLSRANSPLHF. CDR3 in DNA: TGTGCCAGTAGTCTTTCGCGGGCCAATTCACCCCTCCACTTT.

Points on this clonotype: At one end, the junction sequence differs from germline, possibly due to a read error. The CDR3 is CASSQQEPGELFF. As DNA, the CDR3 is TGCGCCAGCAGCCAACAGGAACCCGGGGAGCTGTTTTTT. The chain recombines TRBV7-2 with TRBJ2-2, with D possibly being TRBD1 (5 bases). The CDR3 consists of 13 residues. In germline, CDR1 is SGHTA, CDR2 FQGNSA. The variable domain in full, with the rest retrieved from reference TRBV7-2 and TRBJ2-2, is GAGVSQSPSNKVTEKGKDVELRCDPISGHTALYWYRQSLGQGLEFLIYFQGNSAPDKSGLPSDRFSAERTGGSVSTLTIQRTQQEDSAVYLCASSQQEPGELFFGEGSRLTVL.

Comments on this clonotype: This could be a read error, since a much larger clone is one nucleotide away. This chain links TRBV19 with TRBJ1-1; D unclear. Germline V CDR1 and CDR2: LNHDA, SQIVND (reference sequence). This CDR3 has 14 amino acids. CDR3 residues: CVSKDTFMYTEAFF. The DNA of the CDR3 is TGTGTCAGTAAAGACACATTCATGTACACTGAAGCTTTCTTT.

This clonotype occurred once. The V gene is TRBV7-9, the J gene TRBJ1-1, with a weak D call TRBD1 (6 bases). This CDR3 contains 16 residues. V was cut by 4 bases and J by 0 bases, with 15 bases left in between. Germline values: CDR1 SEHNR, CDR2 FQNEAQ (reference sequence). CDR3 bases: TGTGCCAGCAGCTCCCCCCCGGGGGGGCTGAACACTGAAGCTTTCTTT. This encodes CASSSPPGGLNTEAFF.

This clonotype has just a few counts. The V call is TRBV7-8, the J call TRBJ2-7, with a weak D call TRBD1 (6 bases). The germline V and J ends were trimmed by 3 bases and 2 bases, with 11 bases remaining between them. The CDR3 loop spans 14 amino acids. Germline V gene data show CDR1 as SGHVS and CDR2 as FQNEAQ. Here the CDR3 DNA reads TGTGCCAGCAGCTTTAAGGGGGAAACCTACGAGCAGTACTTC. It yields the protein CASSFKGETYEQYF.

This clonotype was seen only a few times. The chain joins TRBV20-1 to TRBJ2-5; tentative D call: TRBD1 (6 bases). V was shortened by 1 base and J by 5 bases, with 14 bases between the two germline ends. Looked up from germline, CDR1 is DFQATT and CDR2 is SNEGSKA (reference sequence). This CDR3 contains 14 residues. CDR3 protein: CSARVNTGWETQYF. DNA for the CDR3: TGCAGTGCTAGAGTAAATACAGGGTGGGAGACCCAGTACTTC.

This clonotype occurred many times. The rearrangement joins TRBV2 to TRBJ2-7; 8 nucleotides match TRBD2. The CDR3 spans 13 residues. Unmatched junction bases numbered 11, after V lost 4 bases and J lost 12 bases. Germline V CDR1 and CDR2: SNHLY, FYNNEI. CDR3 nucleotide sequence: TGTGCCAGCAGTGGCGGGAGGCCTCCCCGACCGTACTTC. It yields the protein CASSGGRPPRPYF.

The sample holds many counts of this clonotype. The chain links TRBV2 to TRBJ2-5; D remains ambiguous. This CDR3 is 13 amino acids long. Trimming pared 1 base from V and 5 bases from J, leaving 8 bases between. CDR1 SNHLY and CDR2 FYNNEI come from the germline V gene. The CDR3 DNA reads TGTGCCAGCAGTGAAGAGGGAAGCGAGACCCAGTACTTC. Residues: CASSEEGSETQYF.

This chain links TRBV9 with TRBJ2-7; 7 nucleotides agree with TRBD1. The CDR3 is made up of 16 amino acids. The junction had 11 bases not matched to a gene; V was cut back by 3 bases and J by 2 bases. Per germline, CDR1 SGDLS and CDR2 YYNGEE. The CDR3 loop reads CASSDELQGDAYEQYF. The CDR3 coding sequence is TGTGCCAGCAGCGACGAGTTGCAGGGGGACGCCTACGAGCAGTACTTC.

The V and J genes are TRBV7-9 and TRBJ1-3; the match to TRBD1 covers 9 bases. The CDR3 contains 15 residues. Germline-derived CDR1 and CDR2 are SEHNR and FQNEAQ (reference sequence). V dropped 5 bases and J dropped 5; count of bases not matched to a gene: 7. The CDR3 region is CASSPRQGERNTIYF. CDR3 bases: TGTGCCAGCAGCCCCAGACAGGGGGAGAGAAACACCATATATTTT.

Ten or more counts support this clonotype. The chain uses TRBV12-3 or TRBV12-4 and TRBJ1-1; tentative D call: TRBD1 (6 bases). The CDR3 loop spans 14 amino acids. V was pared by 5 bases and J by 1 base, with 11 bases between. CDR3 sequence: CASSPGQSNTEAFF. The CDR3 DNA sequence: TGTGCCAGCAGTCCCGGACAGTCGAACACTGAAGCTTTCTTT.

This clonotype has just a few counts. The V and J genes are TRBV12-3 or TRBV12-4 and TRBJ2-5, with no clear D. The V end lost 5 bases, the J end lost 2 bases, and 9 bases lay between the germline ends. The CDR3 consists of 13 residues. The CDR3 sequence is CASSRLPQETQYF. CDR3 DNA sequence: TGTGCCAGCAGTCGCCTCCCACAAGAGACCCAGTACTTC.

This clonotype has at least ten counts. CDR3 protein: CSVGDKGYEQYF. CDR3 DNA: TGCAGCGTCGGGGACAAGGGGTACGAGCAGTACTTC. The V gene is TRBV29-1, the J gene TRBJ2-7; possibly TRBD1 for D (6 bases). The CDR3 runs to 12 residues. V gave up 6 bases and J gave up 4 bases, with 13 bases separating them. The V gene's germline CDR1 is SQVTM and CDR2 ANQGSEA.

This chain connects TRBV9 to TRBJ2-5; 9 bases are a match to TRBD1. CDR3 length: 14 amino acids. Germline V CDR1 and CDR2: SGDLS, YYNGEE. V shed 2 bases and J 4 bases; nucleotides not matched to a gene: 3. CDR3: CASSVLQGAETQYF. The CDR3 bases are TGTGCCAGCAGCGTTCTACAGGGGGCAGAGACCCAGTACTTC.

The gene calls are TRBV7-9 and TRBJ1-5; no clear D gene. V shed 1 base and J shed 9 bases, with 16 bases lying between them. Germline V gives CDR1 SEHNR, CDR2 FQNEAQ (reference sequence). The CDR3 loop spans 15 amino acids. The CDR3 loop is CASSLGTEVYGPQHF. CDR3 DNA: TGTGCCAGCAGCTTAGGAACGGAAGTTTATGGGCCCCAGCATTTT.

V is TRBV6-5 and J is TRBJ2-7, with 7 bases identical to TRBD2. The V gene end was trimmed by 2 bases and the J gene end by 2 bases; junction bases not matched to a gene: 6. CDR1 is MNHEY, CDR2 SVGAGI, per germline. The CDR3 spans 15 residues. CDR3 in DNA: TGTGCCAGCAGTTACGATGGCGGGAGCCCCTACGAGCAGTACTTC. Translation: CASSYDGGSPYEQYF.

V is TRBV7-2 and J is TRBJ2-7, with TRBD2 matching over 7 bases. Germline CDR1 SGHTA, CDR2 FQGNSA. This CDR3 has 16 residues. V was pared by 1 base and J by 7 bases, with 13 bases of the junction left unmatched. CDR3 residues: CASSLEAGPGYNEQYF. CDR3 sequence (DNA): TGTGCCAGCAGCTTAGAAGCGGGACCGGGTTACAATGAGCAGTACTTC.

The chain employs TRBV9 and TRBJ2-7, with D possibly matching TRBD2 (7 bases). This CDR3 has 14 amino acids. The V and J ends lost 2 bases and 2 bases respectively, with 11 bases between them. CDR1 and CDR2 (germline): SGDLS, YYNGEE. CDR3 protein: CASSVRGATYEQYF. The CDR3 nucleotides read TGTGCCAGCAGCGTCCGGGGGGCGACCTACGAGCAGTACTTC.

The chain combines TRBV6-1 with TRBJ2-2; a weak D match, TRBD1 (5 bases). With 7 bases removed from V and 6 bases from J, the gap between germline ends came to 6 bases. This CDR3 spans 11 amino acids. CDR1 and CDR2 from the germline V gene are MNHNS and SASEGT. The CDR3 coding sequence is TGTGCCAGCAAACAGGCCGGGGAGCTGTTTTTT. Its protein product is CASKQAGELFF.

This clonotype was picked up a small number of times. The chain employs TRBV6-5 and TRBJ1-5; no clear D gene. CDR1 and CDR2 from the germline V gene are MNHEY and SVGAGI. V was clipped by 4 bases and J by 5 bases, with 9 bases between them. The CDR3 runs 13 residues. CDR3 loop: CASSSRYDQPQHF. CDR3 sequence (DNA): TGTGCCAGCAGTTCCCGGTACGATCAGCCCCAGCATTTT.